The 2 T cell receptor beta chains listed next were all sequenced from one sample in a study of cytomegalovirus exposure and HLA in healthy donors. The PCR had 60 Vbeta and 13 Jbeta primers. The repertoire was sequenced with immunoSEQ multiplex PCR; TCRdb's copy has only in-frame clones and lacks some. Among approximately 110,000 clones listed, around 80% were seen once. The material sequenced was PBMCs. These receptor sequences come from a female donor in good health and CMV-seropositive.

The genes are TRBV6-5 and TRBJ1-1; D may be TRBD1 (5 bases). The CDR3 runs 14 residues. Trimming cost V 6 bases and J 2 bases, with 13 bases left between them. Germline V gene data show CDR1 as MNHEY and CDR2 as SVGAGI. The CDR3 region has the DNA TGTGCCAGCAGCGAGTCAGGGATTAACACTGAAGCTTTCTTT. The encoded protein is CASSESGINTEAFF.

The chain recombines TRBV5-1 with TRBJ2-5; 12 bases match TRBD2. Germline CDR1 SGHRS, CDR2 YFSETQ. The CDR3 consists of 16 residues. Trimming at V came to 6 bases and at J to 2 bases, leaving 8 bases not matched to a gene. CDR3 nucleotides: TGCGCCAGCAATAAACTAGCGGGAGGCTCACAAGAGACCCAGTACTTC. Translated, it gives CASNKLAGGSQETQYF.